This T cell receptor (beta chain) was recovered during a study of cytomegalovirus exposure and HLA in healthy donors. Broader study findings: TCR beta sequences reportedly predicted most subjects' HLA-A and HLA-B alleles accurately. A later analysis by the authors found several of the most significant clusters apparently linked to common viral pathogens.

V was pared by 4 bases and J by 2 bases, with 15 bases between. This CDR3 comprises 15 residues. Germline CDR1 and CDR2: SGHRS and YFSETQ. This clone has only a few counts. Its antigen remains unidentified. The PCR used 60 Vbeta and 13 Jbeta primers. Generated by immunoSEQ multiplex PCR, the TCRdb table keeps only in-frame clones and is missing some. The sample lists 150,000 to 200,000 clones, around 80% occurring once. The V call is TRBV5-1, the J call TRBJ1-1; no clear D. The sample taken for sequencing was PBMCs. The clonotype comes from a girl between 10 and 17 years old in good health and CMV-seropositive. As DNA, the CDR3 is TGCGCCAGCAGCAACCGCCCAGGCCAAAACACTGAAGCTTTCTTT. Amino acids: CASSNRPGQNTEAFF.